This paragraph covers one TCR beta chain sequence. Antigen: not known. It was CD45RO-negative cells, positively selected for CCR7, that made up naive CD8 cells, with terminally differentiated effector memory CD45RA+ cells excluded. For every subset, genomic DNA was evenly distributed across several immunoSEQ plates. Some clones are missing from TCRdb's copy, which holds only in-frame ones; the method was immunoSEQ multiplex PCR. The table lists millions of clones, 90% to 95% of them singletons. Trimming took off 3 bases at V and 2 bases at J, with 13 bases between the two ends. CDR1 is SQVTM and CDR2 is ANQGSEA in the germline V gene. The CDR3 has 14 residues. This sample was taken from a study of shared clonotypes between healthy human individuals. Study-wide points: Even with large depth, rarefaction showed that sorted-subset sequencing was incomplete.

The rearrangement joins TRBV29-1 to TRBJ1-1; D gene unclear. The sequence was obtained from a man aged 18 to 29 in good health. Some clones in this sample may be carry-over from other donors' samples. The specimen was naive CD8+ T cells from PBMCs. CDR3 sequence reads: CSVDWGLPNTEAFF. CDR3 nucleotide sequence: TGCAGCGTTGATTGGGGTCTCCCAAACACTGAAGCTTTCTTT.